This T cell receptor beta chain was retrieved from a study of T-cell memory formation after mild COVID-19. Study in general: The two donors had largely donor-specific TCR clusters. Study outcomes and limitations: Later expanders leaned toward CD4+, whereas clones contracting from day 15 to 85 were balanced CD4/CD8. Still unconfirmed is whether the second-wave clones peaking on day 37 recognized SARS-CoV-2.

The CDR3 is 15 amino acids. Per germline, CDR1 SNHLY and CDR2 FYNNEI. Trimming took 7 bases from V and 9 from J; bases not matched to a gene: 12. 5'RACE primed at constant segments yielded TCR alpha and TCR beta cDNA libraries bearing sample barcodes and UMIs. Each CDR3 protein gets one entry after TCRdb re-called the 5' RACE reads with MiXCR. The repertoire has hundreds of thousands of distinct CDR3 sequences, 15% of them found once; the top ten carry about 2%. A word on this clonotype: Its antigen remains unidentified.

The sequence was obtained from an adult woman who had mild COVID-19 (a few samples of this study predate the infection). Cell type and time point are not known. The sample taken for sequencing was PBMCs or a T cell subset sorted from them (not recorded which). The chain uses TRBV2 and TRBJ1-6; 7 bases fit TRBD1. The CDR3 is CASTRDRASRSPLHF. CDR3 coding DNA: TGTGCCAGCACCCGAGACAGGGCTTCGCGTTCACCCCTCCACTTT.